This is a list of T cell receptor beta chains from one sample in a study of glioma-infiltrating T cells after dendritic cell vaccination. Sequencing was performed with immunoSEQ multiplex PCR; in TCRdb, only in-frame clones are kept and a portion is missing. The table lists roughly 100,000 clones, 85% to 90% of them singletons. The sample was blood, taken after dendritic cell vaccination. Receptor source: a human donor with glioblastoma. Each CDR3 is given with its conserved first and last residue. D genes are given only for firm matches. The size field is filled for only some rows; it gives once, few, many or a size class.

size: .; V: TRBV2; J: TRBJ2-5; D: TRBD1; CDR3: CASSPGTGRQETQYF; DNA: TGTGCCAGCAGTCCCGGGACAGGGCGGCAAGAGACCCAGTACTTC
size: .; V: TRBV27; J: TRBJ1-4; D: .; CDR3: CASSHIPGHKTTNEKLFF; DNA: TGTGCCAGCAGCCACATCCCGGGACACAAAACAACTAATGAAAAACTGTTTTTT
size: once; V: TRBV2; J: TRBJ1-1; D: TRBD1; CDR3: CASKPGQGNTEAFF; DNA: TGTGCCAGCAAACCGGGACAGGGGAACACTGAAGCTTTCTTT
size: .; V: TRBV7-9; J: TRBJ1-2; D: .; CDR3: CASTPNTGYSGYTF; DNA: TGTGCCAGCACCCCCAACACAGGCTATAGCGGCTACACCTTC
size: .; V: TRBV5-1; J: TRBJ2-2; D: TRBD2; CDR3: CASSLGTSGAGELFF; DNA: TGCGCCAGCAGCCTAGGGACTAGCGGGGCCGGGGAGCTGTTTTTT
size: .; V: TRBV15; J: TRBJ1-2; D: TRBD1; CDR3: CATSSDRVGGYTF; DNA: TGTGCCACCAGCTCCGACAGGGTGGGGGGCTACACCTTC
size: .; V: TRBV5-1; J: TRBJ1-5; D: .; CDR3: CASSAIYSSVNQPQHF; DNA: TGCGCCAGCAGCGCTATCTATTCGTCGGTCAATCAGCCCCAGCATTTT
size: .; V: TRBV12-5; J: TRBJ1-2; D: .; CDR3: CASALSGGGYTF; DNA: TGTGCTAGTGCCTTGAGCGGAGGGGGCTACACCTTC
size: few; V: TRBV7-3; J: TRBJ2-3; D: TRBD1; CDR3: CASSPIPGQGAPDTQYF; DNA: TGTGCCAGCAGCCCAATCCCCGGACAGGGTGCGCCAGATACGCAGTATTTT
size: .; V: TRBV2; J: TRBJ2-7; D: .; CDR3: CASSGGSSYEQYF; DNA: TGTGCCAGCAGTGGTGGGAGCTCCTACGAGCAGTACTTC
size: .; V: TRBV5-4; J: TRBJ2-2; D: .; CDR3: CASSLGERVTGELFF; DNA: TGTGCCAGCAGCTTGGGGGAGCGTGTCACCGGGGAGCTGTTTTTT
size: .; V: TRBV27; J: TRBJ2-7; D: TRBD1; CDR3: CASSLLPGGTSYEQYF; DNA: TGTGCCAGCAGTTTATTGCCAGGGGGTACCTCCTACGAGCAGTACTTC
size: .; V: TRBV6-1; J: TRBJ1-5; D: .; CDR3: CAGRRAVNSNQPQHF; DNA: TGTGCCGGCAGGAGGGCAGTCAATAGCAATCAGCCCCAGCATTTT
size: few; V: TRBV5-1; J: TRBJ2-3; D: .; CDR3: CASSPDIPTDTQYF; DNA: TGCGCCAGCAGCCCCGACATACCCACAGATACGCAGTATTTT
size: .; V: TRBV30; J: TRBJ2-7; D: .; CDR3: CAWGPGTRQWQYF; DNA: TGTGCCTGGGGCCCCGGGACTCGGCAATGGCAGTACTTC
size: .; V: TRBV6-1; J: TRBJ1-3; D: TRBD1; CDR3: CASIRDREAGNTIYF; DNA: TGTGCCAGCATCCGGGACAGGGAGGCCGGAAACACCATATATTTT
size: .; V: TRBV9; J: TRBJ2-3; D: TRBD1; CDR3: CASSVRQGVSADTQYF; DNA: TGTGCCAGCAGCGTGAGACAGGGGGTTTCAGCAGATACGCAGTATTTT
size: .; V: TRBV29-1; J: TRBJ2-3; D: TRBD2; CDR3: CSVASGGQDTQYF; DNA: TGCAGCGTTGCCAGCGGGGGGCAAGATACGCAGTATTTT
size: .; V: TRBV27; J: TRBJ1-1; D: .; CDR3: CASSTPETWRTEAFF; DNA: TGTGCCAGCAGTACTCCAGAAACGTGGAGAACTGAAGCTTTCTTT
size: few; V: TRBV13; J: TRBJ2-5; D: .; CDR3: CASSPGLQETQYF; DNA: TGTGCCAGCAGCCCGGGACTGCAAGAGACCCAGTACTTC
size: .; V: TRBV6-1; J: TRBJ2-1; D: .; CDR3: CASSEIPTRSYNEQFF; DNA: TGTGCCAGCAGTGAAATCCCCACTAGATCCTACAATGAGCAGTTCTTC
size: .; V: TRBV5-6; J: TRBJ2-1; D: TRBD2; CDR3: CASSRLAGGLRNEQFF; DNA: TGTGCCAGCAGCCGACTAGCGGGAGGCTTAAGAAATGAGCAGTTCTTC
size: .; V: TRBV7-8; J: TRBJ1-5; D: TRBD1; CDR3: CASSFRLWDSENQPQHF; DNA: TGTGCCAGCAGCTTTAGGTTGTGGGACAGCGAAAATCAGCCCCAGCATTTT
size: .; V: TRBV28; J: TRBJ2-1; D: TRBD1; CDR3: CASSFGTGGREQFF; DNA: TGTGCCAGCAGTTTCGGGACAGGGGGCCGGGAGCAGTTCTTC
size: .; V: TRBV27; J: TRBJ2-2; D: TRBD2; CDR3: CASSFSASGRHSGELFF; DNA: TGTGCCAGCAGTTTTTCGGCTAGCGGCCGTCACTCCGGGGAGCTGTTTTTT
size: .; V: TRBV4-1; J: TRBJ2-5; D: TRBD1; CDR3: CASSLGTGAQETQYF; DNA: TGCGCCAGCAGCCTTGGGACAGGGGCACAAGAGACCCAGTACTTC
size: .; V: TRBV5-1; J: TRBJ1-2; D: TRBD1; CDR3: CASSPGQNYGYTF; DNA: TGCGCCAGCAGCCCGGGACAGAACTATGGCTACACCTTC
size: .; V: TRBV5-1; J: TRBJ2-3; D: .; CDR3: CASSLVRDASTDTQYF; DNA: TGCGCCAGCAGCTTGGTGCGGGATGCTAGCACAGATACGCAGTATTTT
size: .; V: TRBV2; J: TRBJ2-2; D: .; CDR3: CASRKNLATNTGELFF; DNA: TGTGCCAGCAGAAAAAATCTAGCGACGAACACCGGGGAGCTGTTTTTT
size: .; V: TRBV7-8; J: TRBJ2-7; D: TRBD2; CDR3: CASSRTSGEQYF; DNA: TGTGCCAGCAGCCGTACTAGCGGCGAGCAGTACTTC
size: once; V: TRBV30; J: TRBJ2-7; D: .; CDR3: CAWSAGIHEQYF; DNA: TGTGCCTGGAGTGCAGGGATCCACGAGCAGTACTTC